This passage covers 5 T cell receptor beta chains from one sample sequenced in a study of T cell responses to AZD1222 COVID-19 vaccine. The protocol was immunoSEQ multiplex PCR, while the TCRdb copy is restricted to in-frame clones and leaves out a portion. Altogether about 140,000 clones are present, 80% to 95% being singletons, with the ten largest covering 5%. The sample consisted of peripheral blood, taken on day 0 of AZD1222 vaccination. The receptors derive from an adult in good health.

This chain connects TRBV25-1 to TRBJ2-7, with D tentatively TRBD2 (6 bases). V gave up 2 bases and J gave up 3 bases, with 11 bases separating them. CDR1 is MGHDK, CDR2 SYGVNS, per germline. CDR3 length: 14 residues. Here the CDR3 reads CASSEQGLNYEQYF. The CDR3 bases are TGTGCCAGCAGTGAACAGGGACTGAACTACGAGCAGTACTTC.

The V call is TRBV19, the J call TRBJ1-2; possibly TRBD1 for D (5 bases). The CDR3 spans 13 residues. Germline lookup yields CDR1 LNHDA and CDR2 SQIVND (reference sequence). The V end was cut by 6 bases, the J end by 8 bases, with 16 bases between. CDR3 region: CASRGEVGSGYTF. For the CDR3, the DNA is TGTGCCAGTAGAGGGGAGGTGGGGTCCGGCTACACCTTC.

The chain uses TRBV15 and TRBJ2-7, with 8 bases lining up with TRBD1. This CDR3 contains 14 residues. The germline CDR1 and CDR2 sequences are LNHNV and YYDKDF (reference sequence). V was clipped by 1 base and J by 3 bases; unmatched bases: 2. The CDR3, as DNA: TGTGCCACCAGCAGAGGACAGGGGAACTACGAGCAGTACTTC. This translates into CATSRGQGNYEQYF.

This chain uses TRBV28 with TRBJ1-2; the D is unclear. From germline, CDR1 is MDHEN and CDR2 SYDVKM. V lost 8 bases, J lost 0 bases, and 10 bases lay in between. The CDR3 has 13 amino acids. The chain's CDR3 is CASESGTNYGYTF. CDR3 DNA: TGTGCCAGCGAAAGTGGCACTAACTATGGCTACACCTTC.

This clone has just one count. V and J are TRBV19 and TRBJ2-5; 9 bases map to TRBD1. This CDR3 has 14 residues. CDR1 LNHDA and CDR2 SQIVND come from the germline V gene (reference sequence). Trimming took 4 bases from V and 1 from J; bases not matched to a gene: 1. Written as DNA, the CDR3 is TGTGCCAGTAGTAAGGACAGGGGCCAAGAGACCCAGTACTTC. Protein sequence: CASSKDRGQETQYF.